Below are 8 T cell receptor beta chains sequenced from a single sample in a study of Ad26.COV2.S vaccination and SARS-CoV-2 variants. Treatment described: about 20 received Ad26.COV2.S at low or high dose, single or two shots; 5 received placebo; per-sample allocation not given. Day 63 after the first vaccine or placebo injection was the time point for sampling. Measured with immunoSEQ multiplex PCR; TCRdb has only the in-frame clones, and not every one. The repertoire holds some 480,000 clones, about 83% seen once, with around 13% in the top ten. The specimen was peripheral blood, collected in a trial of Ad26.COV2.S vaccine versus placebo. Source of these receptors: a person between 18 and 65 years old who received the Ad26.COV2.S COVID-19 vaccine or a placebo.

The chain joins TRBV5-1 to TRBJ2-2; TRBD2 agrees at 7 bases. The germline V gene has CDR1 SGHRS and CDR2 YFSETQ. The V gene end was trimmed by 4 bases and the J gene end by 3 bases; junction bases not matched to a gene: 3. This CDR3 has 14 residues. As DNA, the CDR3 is TGCGCCAGCAGCACTGCGGGGGACACCGGGGAGCTGTTTTTT. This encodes CASSTAGDTGELFF. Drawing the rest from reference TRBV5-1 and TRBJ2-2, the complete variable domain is KAGVTQTPRYLIKTRGQQVTLSCSPISGHRSVSWYQQTPGQGLQFLFEYFSETQRNKGNFPGRFSGRQFSNSRSEMNVSTLELGDSALYLCASSTAGDTGELFFGEGSRLTVL.

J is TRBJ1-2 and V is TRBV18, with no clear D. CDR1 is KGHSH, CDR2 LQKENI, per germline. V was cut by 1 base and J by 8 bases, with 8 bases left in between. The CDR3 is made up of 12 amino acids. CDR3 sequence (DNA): TGTGCCAGCTCACCACTCCCCAGGGGCTACACCTTC. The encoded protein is CASSPLPRGYTF.

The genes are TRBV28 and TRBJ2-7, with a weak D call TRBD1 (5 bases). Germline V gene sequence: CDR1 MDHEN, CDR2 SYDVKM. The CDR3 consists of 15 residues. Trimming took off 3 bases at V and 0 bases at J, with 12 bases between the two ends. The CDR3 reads CASSFLGAISYEQYF. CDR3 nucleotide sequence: TGTGCCAGCAGTTTTCTAGGGGCGATCTCCTACGAGCAGTACTTC.

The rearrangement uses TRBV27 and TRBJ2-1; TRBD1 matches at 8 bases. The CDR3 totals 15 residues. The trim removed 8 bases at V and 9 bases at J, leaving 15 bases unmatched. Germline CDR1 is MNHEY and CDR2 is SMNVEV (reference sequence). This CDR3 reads CASSWVGTGLTEQFF. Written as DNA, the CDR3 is TGTGCCAGCTCATGGGTGGGGACAGGACTGACTGAGCAGTTCTTC.

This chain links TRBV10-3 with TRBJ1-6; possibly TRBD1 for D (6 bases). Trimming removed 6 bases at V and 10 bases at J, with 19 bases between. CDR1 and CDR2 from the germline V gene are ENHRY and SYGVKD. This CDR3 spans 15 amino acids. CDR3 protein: CAISADMGASSPLHF. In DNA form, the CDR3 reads TGTGCCATCAGCGCAGATATGGGGGCCAGCTCACCCCTCCACTTT.

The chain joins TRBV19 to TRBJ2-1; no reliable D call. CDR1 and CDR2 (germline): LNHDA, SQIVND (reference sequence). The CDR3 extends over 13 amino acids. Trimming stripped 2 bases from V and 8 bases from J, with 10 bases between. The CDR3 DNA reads TGTGCCAGTAGTATATTTTCTGGGGATGAGCAGTTCTTC. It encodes CASSIFSGDEQFF.

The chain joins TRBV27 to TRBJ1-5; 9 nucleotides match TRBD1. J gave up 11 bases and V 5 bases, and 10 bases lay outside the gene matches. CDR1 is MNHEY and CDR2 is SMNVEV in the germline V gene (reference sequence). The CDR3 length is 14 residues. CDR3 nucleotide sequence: TGTGCCAGCAGTCCCGGGACAGGGCCTACCGCCCAGCATTTT. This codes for CASSPGTGPTAQHF.

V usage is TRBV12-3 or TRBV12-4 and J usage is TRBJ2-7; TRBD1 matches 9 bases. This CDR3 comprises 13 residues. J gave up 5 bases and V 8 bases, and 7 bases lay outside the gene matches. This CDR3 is CASSPGQGDEQYF. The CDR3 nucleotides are TGTGCCAGCTCCCCGGGACAGGGCGACGAGCAGTACTTC.